The entry below gives a single TCR beta chain sequence along with its context. Its target is unknown. This entry comes from a study of T-cell reconstitution after alpha-beta-depleted transplantation in children. Study results and caveats: Among T cells one year after transplant, newly produced cells accounted for most counts and diversity.

This sample's TCRbeta library carried unique molecular identifier barcodes. A single record per CDR3 protein comes from TCRdb applying MiXCR to the PCR reads. The sample records fewer than 700,000 distinct CDR3 sequences, 10% to 15% being singletons. V dropped 6 bases and J dropped 2 bases, with 10 bases sitting between them. The CDR3 loop spans 12 amino acids. Germline-derived CDR1 and CDR2 are DFQATT and SNEGSKA (reference sequence). This clonotype was obtained from a male patient between 5 and 17 years old who had a stem cell transplant for acute myeloid leukemia, so the T cells may come from the graft donor. Here the sequenced sample was PBMCs, mostly from graft donor cells, taken 360 days after TCRalphabeta/CD19-depleted stem cell transplant. The chain recombines TRBV20-1 with TRBJ2-5, with D possibly TRBD1 on 6 matching bases. The CDR3, as DNA: TGCAGTGCCCCAGGGGAACAAGAGACCCAGTACTTC. Its translation: CSAPGEQETQYF.